This T cell receptor beta chain was found in a study of TIL therapy for anti-PD-1-resistant metastatic lung cancer. The overall study: Tumor harvest preceded PD-1/PD-L1 blockade, followed by nivolumab treatment. A handful of tumors were EGFR-mutant and two were ALK-rearranged. Patients had a median age of nearly 55 years (range 38-75).

Time point described: pre-treatment sample, taken before nivolumab and TIL therapy. Sequencing used immunoSEQ v3. Profiled with immunoSEQ multiplex PCR; TCRdb holds only in-frame clones, not every one. Of tens of thousands of clones in the sample, around 79% were seen once. Per the germline V gene, CDR1 is SGHRS and CDR2 is YFSETQ. Trimming removed 4 bases at V and 8 bases at J, with 15 bases between. There are 14 residues in the CDR3. The sample here was blood, taken at baseline. This receptor was obtained from a man between 70 and 80 years old with non-small cell lung cancer. This chain joins TRBV5-1 and TRBJ2-2; D call uncertain. The CDR3, as DNA: TGCGCCAGCAGCAAGTCTAACACCGTGGGGGAGCTGTTTTTT. Its protein is CASSKSNTVGELFF.